The 25 T cell receptor beta chains listed next were all sequenced from one sample in a study of tissue T cells after allogeneic stem cell transplantation (dated by TCRdb to the early 2020s). Libraries were constructed by the immunoSEQ multiplex PCR assay. This is the immuneACCESS table as TCRdb keeps it, with only in-frame sequences that have V and J called. A part of the clones is gone; compared with another copy, unresolved V genes explain less than half, and the rest is unexplained. The sample data list 20,000 to 30,000 clones, and 75% to 95% of these were observed just once. The ten largest make up 1.5% to 2.5% of the sample. In the paper's terms, the time point label means: recipient (host-origin) PBMCs collected before allo-HCT. Sequences were derived from blood, sampled before transplantation. The receptor set was obtained from a male donor at least 60 years old who later had graft-versus-host disease after an allogeneic stem cell transplant.

This chain uses TRBV7-3 with TRBJ2-1; 7 bases are shared with TRBD2. The V segment lost 5 bases and the J segment 6 bases; nucleotides outside the gene matches: 13. The CDR3 has 16 amino acids. CDR1 and CDR2 from the germline V gene are SGHTA and FQGTGA. CDR3 coding DNA: TGTGCCAGCAGCCTTTGGGCTGGTAGCGGGTTCAATGAGCAGTTCTTC. Protein product: CASSLWAGSGFNEQFF.

The chain employs TRBV9 and TRBJ2-7; 7 bases line up with TRBD1. Germline CDR1 is SGDLS and CDR2 is YYNGEE. CDR3 size: 14 residues. V lost 3 bases, J lost 3 bases, and 6 bases stayed unmatched. CDR3 loop: CASSADGQDYEQYF. The CDR3 bases are TGTGCCAGCAGCGCAGACGGACAGGACTACGAGCAGTACTTC. The full variable domain, its missing parts supplied by reference TRBV9 and TRBJ2-7, is DSGVTQTPKHLITATGQRVTLRCSPRSGDLSVYWYQQSLDQGLQFLIQYYNGEERAKGNILERFSAQQFPDLHSELNLSSLELGDSALYFCASSADGQDYEQYFGPGTRLTVT.

The chain combines TRBV7-9 with TRBJ2-4; a weak D match, TRBD1 (6 bases). CDR1 SEHNR and CDR2 FQNEAQ come from the germline V gene (reference sequence). The ends were cut back, 5 bases at V and 7 bases at J, with 9 bases in the middle. The length of the CDR3 is 12 residues. The CDR3 sequence: CASSAQGNIQYF. In DNA form, the CDR3 reads TGTGCCAGCAGCGCCCAGGGGAACATTCAGTACTTC.

CDR3 amino acids: CASSLVETQYF. The CDR3 DNA sequence: TGTGCCAGCAGCTTGGTAGAGACCCAGTACTTC. The chain recombines TRBV5-5 with TRBJ2-5; D is undetermined. Germline V gene sequence: CDR1 SGHKS, CDR2 YYEKEE (reference sequence). V lost 0 bases and J 4 bases, leaving 1 base between the germline ends. The length of the CDR3 is 11 residues.

The J gene is TRBJ1-3, the V gene TRBV11-2, with unresolved D. The V gene's germline CDR1 is SGHAT and CDR2 FQNNGV. The CDR3 length is 15 residues. V lost 1 base and J lost 7, with 14 bases in between. The CDR3 is CASSLGPGEWNTIYF. CDR3 bases: TGTGCCAGCAGCTTAGGACCAGGAGAATGGAACACCATATATTTT.

J is TRBJ2-7 and V is TRBV3-1 (or the pseudogene TRBV3-2); perhaps TRBD2 as D (5 bases). The CDR3 covers 15 residues. Per germline, CDR1 LGHDT and CDR2 YNNKEL (reference sequence). V lost 0 bases, J lost 4 bases, and 13 bases lay in between. The CDR3 DNA reads as TGTGCCAGCAGCCAAGATGCTAGCCCCTGGTACGAGCAGTACTTC. This encodes CASSQDASPWYEQYF.

The gene calls are TRBV3-1 (or the pseudogene TRBV3-2) and TRBJ2-3; D ambiguous. Germline V CDR1 and CDR2: LGHDT, YNNKEL (reference sequence). V lost 5 bases and J lost 0, with 12 bases in between. This CDR3 contains 15 residues. CDR3: CASSSDPTSTDTQYF. In nucleotides, the CDR3 is TGTGCCAGCAGCTCGGACCCTACTAGCACAGATACGCAGTATTTT.

V gene TRBV6-5 combines with J gene TRBJ2-1; no clear D gene. Trimming pared 7 bases from V and 9 bases from J, leaving 7 bases between. This CDR3 region has 10 residues. Germline CDR1 is MNHEY and CDR2 is SVGAGI. This chain's CDR3 is CASMGGEQFF. CDR3 sequence (DNA): TGTGCCAGCATGGGTGGTGAGCAGTTCTTC.

J is TRBJ2-7 and V is TRBV6-6; D call uncertain. CDR3 length: 15 amino acids. Germline V gene data show CDR1 as MNHNY and CDR2 as SVGAGI (reference sequence). V lost 7 bases and J 4 bases, leaving 20 bases between the germline ends. The CDR3, as DNA: TGTGCCAGCACCTCAGTGGGCTCCAGGTCGTACGAGCAGTACTTC. Its protein is CASTSVGSRSYEQYF.

This chain links TRBV3-1 (or the pseudogene TRBV3-2) with TRBJ1-2; no reliable D call. V lost 4 bases to trimming and J lost 1 base, with 13 bases between them. The CDR3 spans 15 residues. CDR1 is LGHDT and CDR2 is YNNKEL in the germline V gene (reference sequence). CDR3 sequence reads: CASSPVVWSNYGYTF. CDR3 coding DNA: TGTGCCAGCAGCCCCGTAGTGTGGAGTAACTATGGCTACACCTTC.

The rearrangement joins TRBV7-9 to TRBJ1-2, with 7 bases aligning to TRBD1. V gave up 5 bases and J gave up 0 bases; unmatched junction bases: 9. The CDR3 consists of 16 residues. Germline loops: CDR1 SEHNR, CDR2 FQNEAQ (reference sequence). CDR3 coding DNA: TGTGCCAGCAGCCCAGGGGGGGGCAGAACTAACTATGGCTACACCTTC. Amino acids: CASSPGGGRTNYGYTF.

The V call is TRBV28, the J call TRBJ2-4; D is possibly TRBD1 or TRBD2 (6 bases each). The ends were cut back, 2 bases at V and 6 bases at J, with 11 bases in the middle. Per the germline V gene, CDR1 is MDHEN and CDR2 is SYDVKM. The CDR3 contains 14 residues. CDR3 nucleotides: TGTGCCAGCAGTTTACCGGGGGCTGTAAACATTCAGTACTTC. This sequence encodes CASSLPGAVNIQYF. The full variable domain, rest sourced from reference TRBV28 and TRBJ2-4, is DVKVTQSSRYLVKRTGEKVFLECVQDMDHENMFWYRQDPGLGLRLIYFSYDVKMKEKGDIPEGYSVSREKKERFSLILESASTNQTSMYLCASSLPGAVNIQYFGAGTRLSVL.

This clone was seen just once. J is TRBJ2-2 and V is TRBV5-4; 7 nucleotides align to TRBD1. The CDR3 contains 17 residues. The ends lost 4 bases at V and 0 bases at J; junction bases unmatched: 9. The germline gives CDR1 SGHNT, CDR2 YYREEE (reference sequence). The CDR3 DNA sequence: TGTGCCAGCAGCACACCGGGACAGCCCTCGAACACCGGGGAGCTGTTTTTT. Translation: CASSTPGQPSNTGELFF.

CDR3 residues: CASRSGRISNQPQHF. CDR3 coding DNA: TGTGCCAGTAGATCAGGGAGGATCAGCAATCAGCCCCAGCATTTT. The chain has TRBV19 and TRBJ1-5; TRBD1 is a possible D gene (5 bases). V dropped 6 bases and J dropped 1 base, with 13 bases sitting between them. Germline-derived CDR1 and CDR2 are LNHDA and SQIVND (reference sequence). The CDR3 is made up of 15 amino acids.

The chain uses TRBV27 and TRBJ2-1; 7 bases map to TRBD1. CDR1 and CDR2 from the germline V gene are MNHEY and SMNVEV (reference sequence). The CDR3 loop spans 16 amino acids. The trim removed 5 bases at V and 7 bases at J, leaving 14 bases unmatched. CDR3 protein: CASSPQTGIFGNEQFF. The CDR3 DNA reads TGTGCCAGCAGTCCACAGACAGGGATCTTTGGTAATGAGCAGTTCTTC.

This chain links TRBV6-1 with TRBJ1-1; a possible D gene is TRBD1 (5 bases). The CDR3 sequence is 14 residues long. V was clipped by 3 bases and J by 1 base, with 9 bases between them. Per germline, CDR1 MNHNS and CDR2 SASEGT. As DNA, the CDR3 is TGTGCCAGCAGTGAGTGGGGGGGGAACACTGAAGCTTTCTTT. It encodes CASSEWGGNTEAFF.

The chain joins TRBV29-1 to TRBJ1-2, with a weak D call TRBD1 (5 bases). Germline V CDR1 and CDR2: SQVTM, ANQGSEA. The CDR3 is 13 residues long. V lost 7 bases to trimming and J lost 8 bases, with 20 bases between them. CDR3 protein: CSAVAGGIEGYTF. CDR3 sequence (DNA): TGCAGCGCCGTGGCCGGGGGTATCGAGGGCTACACCTTC.

The V call is TRBV4-3, the J call TRBJ2-5; D is perhaps TRBD1 (5 bases). The CDR3 consists of 12 residues. The germline V and J ends were trimmed by 0 bases and 7 bases, with 6 bases remaining between them. Germline CDR1 LGHNA, CDR2 YSLEER. The CDR3, as DNA: TGCGCCAGCAGCCAAGATCAGGGGACCCAGTACTTC. Protein: CASSQDQGTQYF.

The rearrangement joins TRBV5-5 to TRBJ1-5; possibly TRBD1 for D (5 bases). V was shortened by 0 bases and J by 6 bases, with 13 bases between the two germline ends. Per the germline V gene, CDR1 is SGHKS and CDR2 is YYEKEE (reference sequence). The CDR3 contains 15 residues. CDR3 sequence (DNA): TGTGCCAGCAGCTTGGCCGTAGGGGAGGGTCAGCCCCAGCATTTT. Residues: CASSLAVGEGQPQHF.

The J gene is TRBJ2-5, the V gene TRBV20-1, with D perhaps assigned TRBD1 or TRBD2 (5 bases each). The CDR3 has 14 amino acids. Per germline, CDR1 DFQATT and CDR2 SNEGSKA (reference sequence). Trimming left V 3 bases short and J 5 bases short, with 16 bases between. The CDR3 loop is CSASRGAIGETQYF. The CDR3 DNA reads TGCAGTGCTAGTAGGGGAGCCATTGGCGAGACCCAGTACTTC.

The chain has TRBV5-1 and TRBJ1-1; no definite D call. The germline gives CDR1 SGHRS, CDR2 YFSETQ. The CDR3 loop spans 12 amino acids. Between the trimmed V and J ends, which lost 5 bases and 3 bases, there was a span of 8 bases. The CDR3 DNA sequence: TGCGCCAGCAGTATCGGTCACACTGAAGCTTTCTTT. This encodes CASSIGHTEAFF.

This chain connects TRBV6-5 to TRBJ1-2; TRBD1 agrees at 12 bases. This CDR3 region has 15 residues. J gave up 4 bases and V 2 bases, and 2 bases lay outside the gene matches. Germline CDR1 MNHEY, CDR2 SVGAGI. In DNA form, the CDR3 reads TGTGCCAGCAGTTACCAGGGACAGGGGGCCTATGGCTACACCTTC. This translates into CASSYQGQGAYGYTF.

The rearrangement links TRBV6-2 or TRBV6-3 to TRBJ2-3; D is undetermined. The germline CDR1 and CDR2 sequences are MNHEY and SVGEGT. The CDR3 consists of 14 residues. V shed 3 bases and J shed 1 base, with 8 bases lying between them. The CDR3 region has the DNA TGTGCCAGCAGTTATACGGTCCGCACAGATACGCAGTATTTT. This gives the protein CASSYTVRTDTQYF.

This chain uses TRBV5-1 with TRBJ2-4, with no clear D. V lost 3 bases and J 0 bases, leaving 10 bases between the germline ends. The germline gives CDR1 SGHRS, CDR2 YFSETQ. The CDR3 runs to 15 residues. The CDR3 region is CASSSGPRAKNIQYF. CDR3 sequence (DNA): TGCGCCAGCAGCTCCGGACCCCGAGCCAAAAACATTCAGTACTTC.

This clone was seen only once. V gene TRBV6-6 combines with J gene TRBJ2-3; D tentatively fits TRBD1 or TRBD2 (5 bases each). Germline CDR1 and CDR2: MNHNY and SVGAGI (reference sequence). The V and J ends lost 2 bases and 7 bases respectively, with 10 bases between them. CDR3 length equals 13 residues. CDR3 in amino acids: CASSYGGPNTQYF. CDR3 in DNA: TGTGCCAGCAGTTACGGGGGACCGAATACGCAGTATTTT.